This TCR beta chain was recorded in a study of blood T cells in healthy people across ages. Whole-study findings and limits: Versus aged donors, long-lived donors had higher diversity and more naive CD4+ cells. Diversity estimates drawn from one million T cells were deemed underestimates.

The J segment lost 1 base and the V segment lost 4 bases, leaving 7 bases of the junction unmatched. The length of the CDR3 is 15 residues. The germline V gene has CDR1 ENHRY and CDR2 SYGVKD. Together with a sample-barcoded 5' primer, a J-beta primer mix was included in a second PCR lasting roughly 6 to 12 cycles. TCRdb re-called the 5' RACE reads through MiXCR, storing one row per CDR3 protein. Of about 1.7 million distinct CDR3 sequences detected, roughly 28% appear once; the ten largest clones hold 7.7%. Ten or more counts support this clonotype. Antigen: not known. This TCR was recovered from a woman under 40 in good health. The V and J genes are TRBV10-3 and TRBJ2-7; 7 bases match TRBD1. Sequences were obtained from blood. CDR3 bases: TGTGCCATCAGTGTCCCGACAGGGTATTCCTACGAGCAGTACTTC. This encodes CAISVPTGYSYEQYF.